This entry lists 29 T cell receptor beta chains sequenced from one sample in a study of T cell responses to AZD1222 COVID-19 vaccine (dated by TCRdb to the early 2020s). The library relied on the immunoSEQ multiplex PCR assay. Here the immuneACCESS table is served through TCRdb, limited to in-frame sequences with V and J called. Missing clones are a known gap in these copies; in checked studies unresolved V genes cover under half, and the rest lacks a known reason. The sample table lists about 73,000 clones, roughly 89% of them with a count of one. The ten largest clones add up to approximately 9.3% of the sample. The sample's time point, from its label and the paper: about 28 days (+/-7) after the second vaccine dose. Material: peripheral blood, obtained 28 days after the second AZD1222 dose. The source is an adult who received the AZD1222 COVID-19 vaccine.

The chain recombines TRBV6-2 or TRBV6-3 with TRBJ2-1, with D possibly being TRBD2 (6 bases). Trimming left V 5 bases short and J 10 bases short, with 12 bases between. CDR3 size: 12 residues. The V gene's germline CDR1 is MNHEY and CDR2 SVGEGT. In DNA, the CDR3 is TGTGCCAGCAGTGCGGGGATCTGGGAGCAGTTCTTC. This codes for CASSAGIWEQFF.

Here the CDR3 reads CASSRSPTGTYEQYF. The CDR3 coding sequence is TGTGCCAGTAGTCGATCCCCGACAGGGACCTACGAGCAGTACTTC. The J gene is TRBJ2-7, the V gene TRBV19, with TRBD1 matching over 7 bases. The CDR3 runs to 15 residues. In germline, CDR1 is LNHDA, CDR2 SQIVND (reference sequence). V was clipped by 5 bases and J by 2 bases; unmatched bases: 9.

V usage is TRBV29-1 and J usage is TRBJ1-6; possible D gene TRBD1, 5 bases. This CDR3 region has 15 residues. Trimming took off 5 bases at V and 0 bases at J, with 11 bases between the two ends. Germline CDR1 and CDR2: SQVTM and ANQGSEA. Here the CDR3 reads CSVCPGSSYNSPLHF. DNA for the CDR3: TGCAGCGTTTGTCCAGGGAGCTCCTATAATTCACCCCTCCACTTT.

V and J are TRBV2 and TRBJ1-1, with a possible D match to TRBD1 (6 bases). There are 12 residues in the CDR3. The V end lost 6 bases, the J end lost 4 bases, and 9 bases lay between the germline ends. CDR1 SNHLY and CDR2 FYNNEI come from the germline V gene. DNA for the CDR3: TGTGCCAGCAGCAGGGGAGTCACTGAAGCTTTCTTT. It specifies CASSRGVTEAFF. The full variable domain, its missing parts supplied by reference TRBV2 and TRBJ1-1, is EPEVTQTPSHQVTQMGQEVILRCVPISNHLYFYWYRQILGQKVEFLVSFYNNEISEKSEIFDDQFSVERPDGSNFTLKIRSTKLEDSAMYFCASSRGVTEAFFGQGTRLTVV.

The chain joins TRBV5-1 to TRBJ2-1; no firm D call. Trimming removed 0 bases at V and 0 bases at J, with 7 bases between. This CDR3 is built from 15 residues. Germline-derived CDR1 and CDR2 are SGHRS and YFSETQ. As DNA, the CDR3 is TGCGCCAGCAGCTTGGTTCATAGCTCCTACAATGAGCAGTTCTTC. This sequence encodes CASSLVHSSYNEQFF.

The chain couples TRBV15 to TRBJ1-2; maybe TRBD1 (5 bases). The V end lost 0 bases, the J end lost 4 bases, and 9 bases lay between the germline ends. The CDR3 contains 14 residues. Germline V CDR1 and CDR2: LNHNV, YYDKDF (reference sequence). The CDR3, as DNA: TGTGCCACCAGCAGAGAACGGCAGGGCTATGGCTACACCTTC. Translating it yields CATSRERQGYGYTF.

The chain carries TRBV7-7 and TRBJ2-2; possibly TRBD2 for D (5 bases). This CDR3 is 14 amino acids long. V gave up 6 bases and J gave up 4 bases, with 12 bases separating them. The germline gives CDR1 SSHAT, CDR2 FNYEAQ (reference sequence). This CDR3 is CASSSRRGTGELFF. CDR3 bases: TGTGCCAGCAGTTCCCGACGGGGCACCGGGGAGCTGTTTTTT.

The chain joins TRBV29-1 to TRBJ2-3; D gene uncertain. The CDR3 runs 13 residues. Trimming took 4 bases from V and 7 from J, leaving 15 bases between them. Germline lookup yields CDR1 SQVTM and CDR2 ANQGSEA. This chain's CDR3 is CSVAPLRQNTQYF. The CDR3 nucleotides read TGCAGCGTTGCCCCCTTGAGGCAAAATACGCAGTATTTT.

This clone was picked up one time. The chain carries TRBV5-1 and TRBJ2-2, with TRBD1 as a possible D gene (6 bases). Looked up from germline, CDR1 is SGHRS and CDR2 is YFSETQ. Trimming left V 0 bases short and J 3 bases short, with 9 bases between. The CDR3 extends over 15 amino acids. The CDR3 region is CASSLEGVDTGELFF. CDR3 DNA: TGCGCCAGCAGCTTGGAGGGGGTTGACACCGGGGAGCTGTTTTTT.

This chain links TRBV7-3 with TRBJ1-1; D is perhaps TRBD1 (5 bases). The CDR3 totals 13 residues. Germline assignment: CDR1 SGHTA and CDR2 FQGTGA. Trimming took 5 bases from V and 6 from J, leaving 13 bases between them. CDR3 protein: CASSPTGTSEAFF. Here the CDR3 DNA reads TGTGCCAGCAGCCCCACCGGGACTTCTGAAGCTTTCTTT. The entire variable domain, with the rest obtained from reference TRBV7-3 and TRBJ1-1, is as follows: GAGVSQTPSNKVTEKGKYVELRCDPISGHTALYWYRQSLGQGPEFLIYFQGTGAADDSGLPNDRFFAVRPEGSVSTLKIQRTERGDSAVYLCASSPTGTSEAFFGQGTRLTVV.

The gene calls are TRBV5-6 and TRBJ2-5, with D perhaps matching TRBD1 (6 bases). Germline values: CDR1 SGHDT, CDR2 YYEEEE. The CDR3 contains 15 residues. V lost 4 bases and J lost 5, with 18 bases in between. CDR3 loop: CASSRTFDRRETQYF. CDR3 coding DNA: TGTGCCAGCAGCCGAACATTCGACAGGAGGGAGACCCAGTACTTC.

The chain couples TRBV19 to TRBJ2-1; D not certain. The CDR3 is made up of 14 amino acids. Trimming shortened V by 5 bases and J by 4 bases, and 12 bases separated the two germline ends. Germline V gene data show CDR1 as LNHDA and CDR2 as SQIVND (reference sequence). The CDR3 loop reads CASSAPGSYNEQFF. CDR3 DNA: TGTGCCAGTAGTGCCCCCGGGTCGTACAATGAGCAGTTCTTC.

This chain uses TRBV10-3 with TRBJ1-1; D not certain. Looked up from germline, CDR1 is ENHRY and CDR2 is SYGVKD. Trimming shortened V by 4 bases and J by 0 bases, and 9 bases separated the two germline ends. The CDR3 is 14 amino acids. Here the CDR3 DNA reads TGTGCCATCAGTGGGTCGGAACTGAACACTGAAGCTTTCTTT. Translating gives CAISGSELNTEAFF.

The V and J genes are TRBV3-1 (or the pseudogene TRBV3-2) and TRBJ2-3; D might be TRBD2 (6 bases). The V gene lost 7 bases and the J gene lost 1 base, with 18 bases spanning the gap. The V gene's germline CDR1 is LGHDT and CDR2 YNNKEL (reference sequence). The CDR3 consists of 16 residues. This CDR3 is CASTQMGGLGTDTQYF. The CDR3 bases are TGTGCCAGCACCCAGATGGGGGGACTGGGCACAGATACGCAGTATTTT.

The CDR3 DNA reads TGTGCCAGCAGTGACGGTGATTATCAGCCCCAGCATTTT. It yields the protein CASSDGDYQPQHF. The chain links TRBV2 to TRBJ1-5; the D is unclear. Trimming removed 3 bases at V and 5 bases at J, with 8 bases between. This CDR3 is built from 13 residues. The germline gives CDR1 SNHLY, CDR2 FYNNEI.

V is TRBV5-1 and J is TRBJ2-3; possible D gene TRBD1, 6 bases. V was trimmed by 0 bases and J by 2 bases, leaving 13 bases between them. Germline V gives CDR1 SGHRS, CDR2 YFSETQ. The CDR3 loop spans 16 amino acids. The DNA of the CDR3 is TGCGCCAGCAGCTTGGTGCCAGGGGCCCTCACAGATACGCAGTATTTT. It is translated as CASSLVPGALTDTQYF.

CDR3: CASSLGAGSLYEQYF. The CDR3 DNA sequence: TGTGCCAGCAGCTTAGGGGCAGGGAGTCTCTACGAGCAGTACTTC. The chain joins TRBV7-2 to TRBJ2-7; the D call may be TRBD1 or TRBD2 (5 bases each). CDR3 length: 15 residues. Trimming took off 1 base at V and 3 bases at J, with 13 bases between the two ends. Germline assignment: CDR1 SGHTA and CDR2 FQGNSA.

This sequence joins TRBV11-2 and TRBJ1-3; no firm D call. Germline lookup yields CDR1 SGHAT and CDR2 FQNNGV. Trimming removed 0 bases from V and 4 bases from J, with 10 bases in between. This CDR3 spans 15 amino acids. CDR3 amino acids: CASSLDRVGGNTIYF. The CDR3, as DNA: TGTGCCAGCAGCTTAGATAGAGTGGGAGGAAACACCATATATTTT.

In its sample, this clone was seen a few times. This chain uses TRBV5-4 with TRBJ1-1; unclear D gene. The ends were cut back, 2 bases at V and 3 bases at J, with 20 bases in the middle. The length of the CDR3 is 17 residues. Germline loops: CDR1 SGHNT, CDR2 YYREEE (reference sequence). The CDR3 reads CASSLSPRGPGDTEAFF. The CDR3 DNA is TGTGCCAGCAGCTTATCCCCGAGAGGGCCAGGAGACACTGAAGCTTTCTTT.

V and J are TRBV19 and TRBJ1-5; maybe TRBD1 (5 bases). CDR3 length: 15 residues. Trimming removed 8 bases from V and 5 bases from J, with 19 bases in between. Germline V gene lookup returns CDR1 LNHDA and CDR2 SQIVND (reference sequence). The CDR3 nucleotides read TGTGCCAGTTCCGAGGGGTGGGCGACCCATCAGCCCCAGCATTTT. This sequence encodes CASSEGWATHQPQHF.

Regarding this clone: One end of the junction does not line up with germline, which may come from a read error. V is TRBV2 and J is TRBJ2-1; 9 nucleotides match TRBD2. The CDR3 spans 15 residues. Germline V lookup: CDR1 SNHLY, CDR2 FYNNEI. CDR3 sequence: CASREGAGGFNEQFF. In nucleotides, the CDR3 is TGTGCCAGCAGGGAAGGCGCGGGGGGGTTCAATGAGCAGTTCTTC.

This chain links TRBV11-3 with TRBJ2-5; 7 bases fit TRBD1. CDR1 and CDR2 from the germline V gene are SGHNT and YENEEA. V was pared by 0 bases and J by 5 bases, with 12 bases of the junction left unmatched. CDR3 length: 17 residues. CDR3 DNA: TGTGCCAGCAGCTTAGATCAGGAAAAGGGGGCACGTGAGACCCAGTACTTC. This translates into CASSLDQEKGARETQYF.

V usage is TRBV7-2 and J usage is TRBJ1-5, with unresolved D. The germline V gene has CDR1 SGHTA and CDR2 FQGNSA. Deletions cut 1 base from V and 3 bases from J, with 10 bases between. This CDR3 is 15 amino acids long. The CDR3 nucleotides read TGTGCCAGCAGCTTAGTTTCTGCGGTCAATCAGCCCCAGCATTTT. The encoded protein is CASSLVSAVNQPQHF.

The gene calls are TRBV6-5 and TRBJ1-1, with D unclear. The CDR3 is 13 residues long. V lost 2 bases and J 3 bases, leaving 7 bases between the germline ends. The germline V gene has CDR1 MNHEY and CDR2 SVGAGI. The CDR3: CASSYLRHTEAFF. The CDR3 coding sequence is TGTGCCAGCAGTTACCTGAGACACACTGAAGCTTTCTTT.

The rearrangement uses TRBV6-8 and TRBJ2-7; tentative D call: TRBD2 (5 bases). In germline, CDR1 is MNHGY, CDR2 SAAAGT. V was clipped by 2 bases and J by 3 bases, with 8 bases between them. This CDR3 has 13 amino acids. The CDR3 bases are TGTGCCAGCAGTTACCCCGGGGACTACGAGCAGTACGTC. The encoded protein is CASSYPGDYEQYV.

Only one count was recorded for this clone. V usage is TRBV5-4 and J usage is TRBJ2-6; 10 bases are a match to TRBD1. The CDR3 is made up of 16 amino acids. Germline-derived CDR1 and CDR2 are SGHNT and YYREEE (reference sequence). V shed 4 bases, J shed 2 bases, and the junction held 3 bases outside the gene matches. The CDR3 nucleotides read TGTGCCAGCAGCAGGACAGGGGGAACTGGGGCCAACGTCCTGACTTTC. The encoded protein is CASSRTGGTGANVLTF.

For the CDR3, the DNA is TGTGCCATCACCCAGGGGGGGGCCACTGAAGCTTTCTTT. Amino acids: CAITQGGATEAFF. The chain has TRBV10-3 and TRBJ1-1, with 7 bases that match TRBD1. The CDR3 contains 13 residues. The trim removed 7 bases at V and 4 bases at J, leaving 6 bases unmatched. Germline loops: CDR1 ENHRY, CDR2 SYGVKD.

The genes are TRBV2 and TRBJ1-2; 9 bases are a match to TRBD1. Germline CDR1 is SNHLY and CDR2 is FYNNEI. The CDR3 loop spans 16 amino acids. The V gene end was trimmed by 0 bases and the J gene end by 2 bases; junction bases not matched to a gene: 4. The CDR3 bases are TGTGCCAGCAGTGAAGCAGGACAGGGGACGAACTATGGCTACACCTTC. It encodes CASSEAGQGTNYGYTF. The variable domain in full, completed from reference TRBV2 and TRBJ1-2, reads EPEVTQTPSHQVTQMGQEVILRCVPISNHLYFYWYRQILGQKVEFLVSFYNNEISEKSEIFDDQFSVERPDGSNFTLKIRSTKLEDSAMYFCASSEAGQGTNYGYTFGSGTRLTVV.

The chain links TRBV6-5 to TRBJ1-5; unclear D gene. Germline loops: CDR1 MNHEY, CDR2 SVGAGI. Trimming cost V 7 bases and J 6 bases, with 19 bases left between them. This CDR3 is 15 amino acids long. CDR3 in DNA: TGTGCCAGCACCTCACGGCTGGGAACGGGTCAGCCCCAGCATTTT. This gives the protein CASTSRLGTGQPQHF.